The 29 T cell receptor beta chains in this list originate from one sample, sequenced in a study of blood T cell repertoires in COVID-19. Clones were read by immunoSEQ multiplex PCR, and TCRdb kept only the in-frame ones, dropping some. The sample includes about 200,000 clones, over 60% seen only once; the top ten take around 6%. Sequenced sample: peripheral blood. All receptors derive from a woman in her 70s with acute or convalescent COVID-19.

This clone occurred once. The chain links TRBV7-8 to TRBJ2-5; 10 nucleotides align to TRBD2. Germline V CDR1 and CDR2: SGHVS, FQNEAQ. V gave up 7 bases and J gave up 2 bases; unmatched junction bases: 16. CDR3 length: 18 residues. DNA of the CDR3: TGTGCCAGCAAACGTCTAGCGGGAGTTCGTCAGACACAAGAGACCCAGTACTTC. This sequence encodes CASKRLAGVRQTQETQYF.

V is TRBV5-1 and J is TRBJ2-5, with 7 bases identical to TRBD2. From germline, CDR1 is SGHRS and CDR2 YFSETQ. CDR3 size: 15 residues. Germline trimming cut 3 bases from V and 4 bases from J; bases unmatched to any gene: 9. CDR3 sequence: CASSSAGAGSETQYF. CDR3 nucleotide sequence: TGCGCCAGCAGCTCGGCGGGAGCGGGCTCAGAGACCCAGTACTTC.

This chain links TRBV21-1 with TRBJ2-2; TRBD2, the D gene given by the table, was not confirmed from the DNA. TRBV21-1 is a known pseudogene. This CDR3 region has 12 residues. The CDR3: CASSSLSGELFF. The CDR3 coding sequence is TGTGCCAGCAGCTCCCTCTCCGGGGAGCTGTTTTTT.

This rearrangement joins TRBV6-5 to TRBJ2-3; 8 nucleotides agree with TRBD2. The CDR3 is 16 residues long. V dropped 0 bases and J dropped 2; count of bases not matched to a gene: 4. Germline values: CDR1 MNHEY, CDR2 SVGAGI. CDR3 bases: TGTGCCAGCAGTTACTCTAGGACTAGCCCCACAGATACGCAGTATTTT. Translation gives CASSYSRTSPTDTQYF.

This clone was counted a single time. The J gene is TRBJ2-1, the V gene TRBV4-1; D gene ambiguous. V lost 2 bases and J lost 8, with 13 bases in between. CDR1 and CDR2 from the germline V gene are MGHRA and YSYEKL. CDR3 length: 14 residues. CDR3 sequence: CASSQQSESYEQFF. CDR3 bases: TGCGCCAGCAGCCAACAGTCGGAGAGCTATGAGCAGTTCTTC.

The chain carries TRBV28 and TRBJ1-1; D ambiguous. Germline V lookup: CDR1 MDHEN, CDR2 SYDVKM. Trimming left V 3 bases short and J 3 bases short, with 11 bases between. This CDR3 is 14 amino acids long. This CDR3 reads CASSLGGRDTEAFF. The CDR3 DNA sequence: TGTGCCAGCAGTTTGGGAGGACGGGACACTGAAGCTTTCTTT.

This clone appeared a few times. The genes are TRBV10-3 and TRBJ1-6; 7 bases match TRBD1. With 6 bases clipped from V and 5 bases from J, the junction kept 7 bases outside the gene matches. The CDR3 totals 15 residues. CDR1 and CDR2 from the germline V gene are ENHRY and SYGVKD. CDR3 sequence (DNA): TGTGCCATCAGGGATTCCGGGACAGATAATTCACCCCTCCACTTT. It specifies CAIRDSGTDNSPLHF.

The rearrangement links TRBV19 to TRBJ2-3; TRBD2 might be the D (5 bases). The CDR3 sequence is 14 residues long. Trimming took 5 bases from V and 3 from J, leaving 12 bases between them. The V gene's germline CDR1 is LNHDA and CDR2 SQIVND (reference sequence). The chain's CDR3 is CASSPNWETDTQYF. CDR3 DNA: TGTGCCAGTAGTCCGAATTGGGAGACAGATACGCAGTATTTT.

The V and J genes are TRBV2 and TRBJ1-4, with a possible D match to TRBD1 (5 bases). Looked up from germline, CDR1 is SNHLY and CDR2 is FYNNEI. CDR3 length: 14 residues. The V gene lost 2 bases and the J gene lost 8 bases, with 12 bases spanning the gap. CDR3 region: CASSEQGRGEKLFF. CDR3 DNA: TGTGCCAGCAGTGAACAGGGTCGAGGAGAAAAACTGTTTTTT.

V usage is TRBV5-1 and J usage is TRBJ2-3; TRBD2 matches at 12 bases. The CDR3 is 15 residues long. CDR1 is SGHRS and CDR2 is YFSETQ in the germline V gene. V lost 9 bases, J lost 4 bases, and 9 bases stayed unmatched. The CDR3 here is CATAPTSGRADTQYF. As DNA, the CDR3 is TGCGCCACGGCCCCGACTAGCGGGAGAGCAGATACGCAGTATTTT.

The J gene is TRBJ2-7, the V gene TRBV7-9, with D possibly being TRBD2 (6 bases). Trimming cost V 3 bases and J 0 bases, with 6 bases left between them. CDR1 and CDR2 from the germline V gene are SEHNR and FQNEAQ (reference sequence). The CDR3 contains 13 residues. Here the CDR3 reads CASSLTSSYEQYF. The CDR3 nucleotides are TGTGCCAGCAGCTTGACTAGCTCCTACGAGCAGTACTTC.

This clone came up a few times. In nucleotides, the CDR3 is TGTGCCAGTAGTCCGGCCGAGGGACAGACCAACTATGGCTACACCTTC. Its translation: CASSPAEGQTNYGYTF. The chain uses TRBV19 and TRBJ1-2; the match to TRBD1 covers 7 bases. Germline loops: CDR1 LNHDA, CDR2 SQIVND (reference sequence). This CDR3 region has 16 residues. J lost 2 bases, V lost 5 bases, and 11 bases had no gene match.

The chain employs TRBV4-1 and TRBJ2-5; possibly TRBD2 for D (6 bases). V was shortened by 0 bases and J by 5 bases, with 16 bases between the two germline ends. In germline, CDR1 is MGHRA, CDR2 YSYEKL. The CDR3 totals 16 residues. CDR3 sequence reads: CASSQDAGGWGETQYF. Written as DNA, the CDR3 is TGCGCCAGCAGCCAAGATGCCGGGGGATGGGGGGAGACCCAGTACTTC.

The chain has TRBV24-1 and TRBJ2-1; the match to TRBD1 covers 8 bases. The CDR3 covers 15 residues. The V gene's germline CDR1 is KGHDR and CDR2 SFDVKD. Trimming took 7 bases from V and 0 from J; bases not matched to a gene: 4. CDR3 in DNA: TGTGCCACCAGCCGACAGGGGAGCTCCTACAATGAGCAGTTCTTC. It yields the protein CATSRQGSSYNEQFF.

This clone has more than one count but fewer than ten. The rearrangement uses TRBV3-1 (or the pseudogene TRBV3-2) and TRBJ1-1, with 10 bases aligning to TRBD1. The CDR3 length is 14 residues. Germline CDR1 and CDR2: LGHDT and YNNKEL (reference sequence). The ends lost 6 bases at V and 5 bases at J; junction bases unmatched: 6. As DNA, the CDR3 is TGTGCCAGCAGACACCCGGGACAGGGGACTGAAGCTTTCTTT. It specifies CASRHPGQGTEAFF.

Comment on this clone: Other nucleotide sequences in the sample specify the same CDR3. The CDR3 sequence is CASSIGTGNYEQYF. The CDR3 DNA follows: TGTGCCAGTAGTATAGGGACAGGGAACTACGAGCAGTACTTC. The gene calls are TRBV19 and TRBJ2-7, with TRBD1 matching 8 bases. Unmatched junction bases numbered 2, after V lost 1 base and J lost 3 bases. The CDR3 has 14 residues. Germline V gene data show CDR1 as LNHDA and CDR2 as SQIVND (reference sequence).

The V call is TRBV15, the J call TRBJ1-5; possibly TRBD1 for D (6 bases). The CDR3 spans 17 residues. In germline, CDR1 is LNHNV, CDR2 YYDKDF (reference sequence). The V end lost 3 bases, the J end lost 1 base, and 16 bases lay between the germline ends. CDR3 region: CATSRRRTANSNQPQHF. The CDR3 coding sequence is TGTGCCACCAGCAGGCGCCGGACAGCGAACAGCAATCAGCCCCAGCATTTT.

The chain employs TRBV29-1 and TRBJ1-1; the D gene is possibly TRBD1 (6 bases). Germline assignment: CDR1 SQVTM and CDR2 ANQGSEA. CDR3 length equals 14 residues. The V and J ends lost 6 bases and 6 bases respectively, with 20 bases between them. The CDR3 loop is CSVLKQGSISEAFF. The CDR3 nucleotides are TGCAGCGTCCTAAAACAGGGAAGTATCTCTGAAGCTTTCTTT.

The chain joins TRBV14 to TRBJ2-2; D perhaps matches TRBD1 (6 bases). The V end was cut by 1 base, the J end by 6 bases, with 18 bases between. The CDR3 runs 17 residues. Germline-derived CDR1 and CDR2 are SGHDN and FVKESK. In nucleotides, the CDR3 is TGTGCCAGCAGCCAAGGGTTGCAGGGGTATAACGCCGGGGAGCTGTTTTTT. Its protein is CASSQGLQGYNAGELFF.

This clone appeared a few times. The V gene is TRBV18, the J gene TRBJ1-2; no clear D gene. The germline gives CDR1 KGHSH, CDR2 LQKENI. Trimming took off 6 bases at V and 0 bases at J, with 11 bases between the two ends. The CDR3 is 14 residues long. CDR3 bases: TGTGCCAGCTCCCTCGACACGGCTAACTATGGCTACACCTTC. It translates to CASSLDTANYGYTF.

This chain connects TRBV3-1 (or the pseudogene TRBV3-2) to TRBJ2-3, with TRBD2 matching over 9 bases. This CDR3 is 16 amino acids long. CDR1 and CDR2 (germline): LGHDT, YNNKEL (reference sequence). The ends lost 4 bases at V and 3 bases at J; junction bases unmatched: 8. Written as DNA, the CDR3 is TGTGCCAGCAGCCCGATTATAGCGGGAGAAACAGATACGCAGTATTTT. This encodes CASSPIIAGETDTQYF.

The V call is TRBV11-2, the J call TRBJ1-2; D is perhaps TRBD1 (6 bases). V was shortened by 0 bases and J by 4 bases, with 12 bases between the two germline ends. In germline, CDR1 is SGHAT, CDR2 FQNNGV. The CDR3 contains 15 residues. The CDR3 is CASSLDRGLGYGYTF. As DNA, the CDR3 is TGTGCCAGCAGCTTAGATAGGGGGTTGGGCTATGGCTACACCTTC.

The chain recombines TRBV28 with TRBJ2-7; D ambiguous. From germline, CDR1 is MDHEN and CDR2 SYDVKM. V was shortened by 3 bases and J by 3 bases, with 6 bases between the two germline ends. This CDR3 contains 12 residues. The CDR3 DNA follows: TGTGCCAGCAGTTTTGTCTTCTACGAGCAGTACTTC. Translated: CASSFVFYEQYF. Full variable domain (outside the CDR3, taken from reference TRBV28 and TRBJ2-7): DVKVTQSSRYLVKRTGEKVFLECVQDMDHENMFWYRQDPGLGLRLIYFSYDVKMKEKGDIPEGYSVSREKKERFSLILESASTNQTSMYLCASSFVFYEQYFGPGTRLTVT.

V is TRBV19 and J is TRBJ1-6; the D is unclear. The V gene lost 5 bases and the J gene lost 6 bases, with 8 bases spanning the gap. Germline loops: CDR1 LNHDA, CDR2 SQIVND (reference sequence). This CDR3 comprises 13 residues. The CDR3, as DNA: TGTGCCAGTAGTGGCGGTTTTAATTCACCCCTCCACTTT. Translated: CASSGGFNSPLHF.

The V call is TRBV7-2, the J call TRBJ1-4; 7 bases map to TRBD1. The V gene end was trimmed by 5 bases and the J gene end by 7 bases; junction bases not matched to a gene: 10. Germline values: CDR1 SGHTA, CDR2 FQGNSA. The CDR3 spans 15 residues. CDR3 nucleotides: TGTGCCAGCAGCAAAAGCGACAGGGACCGTGAAAAACTGTTTTTT. Its translation is CASSKSDRDREKLFF.

The chain employs TRBV27 and TRBJ2-2; D ambiguous. The V end lost 3 bases, the J end lost 4 bases, and 9 bases lay between the germline ends. CDR1 MNHEY and CDR2 SMNVEV come from the germline V gene (reference sequence). This CDR3 region has 14 residues. CDR3 DNA: TGTGCCAGCAGTTTCGTTTCCCGCACCGGGGAGCTGTTTTTT. Translation: CASSFVSRTGELFF.

The rearrangement uses TRBV18 and TRBJ1-4; perhaps TRBD1 as D (5 bases). Trimming removed 0 bases from V and 10 bases from J, with 9 bases in between. This CDR3 is built from 13 residues. In germline, CDR1 is KGHSH, CDR2 LQKENI. CDR3 region: CASSPPLQAKLFF. The CDR3 region has the DNA TGTGCCAGCTCACCACCGCTACAGGCAAAACTGTTTTTT.

CDR3 loop: CASSMILAGANEQYF. For the CDR3, the DNA is TGTGCCAGTAGTATGATACTAGCGGGAGCTAATGAGCAGTACTTC. This chain connects TRBV19 to TRBJ2-7, with 11 bases identical to TRBD2. V dropped 3 bases and J dropped 7; count of bases not matched to a gene: 8. The CDR3 covers 15 residues. Germline V gene lookup returns CDR1 LNHDA and CDR2 SQIVND (reference sequence).

CDR3: CASRGGKSNSPLHF. The CDR3 bases are TGTGCCAGCAGAGGAGGAAAGAGTAATTCACCCCTCCACTTT. The chain is built from TRBV25-1 and TRBJ1-6; D gene ambiguous. The CDR3 is made up of 14 amino acids. Germline CDR1 is MGHDK and CDR2 is SYGVNS. V was trimmed by 6 bases and J by 6 bases, leaving 12 bases between them.